Listed here are 17 T cell receptor beta chains from one sample, sequenced in a study of cytomegalovirus exposure and HLA in healthy donors. Data came from immunoSEQ multiplex PCR; TCRdb stores just in-frame clones and leaves some out. The table lists 260,000 or so clones, 80% to 95% of them singletons. The source material was PBMCs. The receptors here all came from a woman aged 25 to 39 in good health and CMV-seronegative.

The chain carries TRBV4-1 and TRBJ2-7; D may be TRBD1 or TRBD2 (6 bases each). Trimming stripped 0 bases from V and 0 bases from J, with 15 bases between. The CDR3 has 17 amino acids. CDR1 and CDR2 from the germline V gene are MGHRA and YSYEKL. CDR3 loop: CASSQDLGARGSYEQYF. The CDR3 DNA reads as TGCGCCAGCAGCCAAGATCTGGGGGCGCGGGGCTCCTACGAGCAGTACTTC.

This clone was detected only a few times. V gene TRBV7-9 combines with J gene TRBJ2-2; D is undetermined. V was clipped by 5 bases and J by 2 bases, with 6 bases between them. Germline loops: CDR1 SEHNR, CDR2 FQNEAQ (reference sequence). This CDR3 has 13 amino acids. The CDR3 region is CASSPYNTGELFF. CDR3 sequence (DNA): TGTGCCAGCAGCCCCTATAACACCGGGGAGCTGTTTTTT.

This chain connects TRBV5-1 to TRBJ1-2, with TRBD1 matching 7 bases. V was clipped by 2 bases and J by 6 bases; unmatched bases: 7. Germline assignment: CDR1 SGHRS and CDR2 YFSETQ. CDR3 length: 14 amino acids. CDR3 amino acids: CASSLPSGTDGYTF. CDR3 coding DNA: TGCGCCAGCAGCTTACCCAGCGGGACAGATGGCTACACCTTC. Full variable domain (rest looked up from reference TRBV5-1 and TRBJ1-2): KAGVTQTPRYLIKTRGQQVTLSCSPISGHRSVSWYQQTPGQGLQFLFEYFSETQRNKGNFPGRFSGRQFSNSRSEMNVSTLELGDSALYLCASSLPSGTDGYTFGSGTRLTVV.

V usage is TRBV5-1 and J usage is TRBJ2-7; D perhaps matches TRBD1 (5 bases). The CDR3 is 14 residues long. Per the germline V gene, CDR1 is SGHRS and CDR2 is YFSETQ. V was cut by 5 bases and J by 1 base, with 13 bases left in between. This CDR3 is CASRAGWGSYEQYF. In DNA, the CDR3 is TGCGCCAGCAGAGCAGGGTGGGGTTCCTACGAGCAGTACTTC. The variable domain in full, with the rest retrieved from reference TRBV5-1 and TRBJ2-7, is KAGVTQTPRYLIKTRGQQVTLSCSPISGHRSVSWYQQTPGQGLQFLFEYFSETQRNKGNFPGRFSGRQFSNSRSEMNVSTLELGDSALYLCASRAGWGSYEQYFGPGTRLTVT.

The V and J genes are TRBV28 and TRBJ1-5; TRBD1 agrees at 9 bases. With V trimmed by 5 bases and J by 4 bases, 6 bases remained unmatched. The CDR3 runs 15 residues. In germline, CDR1 is MDHEN, CDR2 SYDVKM. The CDR3 reads CASSPPTGGNQPQHF. DNA for the CDR3: TGTGCCAGCAGTCCCCCGACAGGGGGGAATCAGCCCCAGCATTTT.

The chain employs TRBV6-6 and TRBJ2-2, with 7 bases fitting TRBD2. J was trimmed by 2 bases and V by 4 bases; bases with no gene match: 7. Germline V CDR1 and CDR2: MNHNY, SVGAGI (reference sequence). The length of the CDR3 is 16 residues. CDR3 loop: CASSFASGLNTGELFF. In DNA, the CDR3 is TGTGCCAGCAGTTTCGCTAGCGGCTTAAACACCGGGGAGCTGTTTTTT.

The rearrangement uses TRBV4-2 and TRBJ1-1; D not resolved. Germline CDR1 LGHNA, CDR2 YNFKEQ. The CDR3 consists of 15 residues. Trimming removed 0 bases from V and 1 base from J, with 9 bases in between. CDR3 sequence reads: CASSQDGVKNTEAFF. In DNA, the CDR3 is TGTGCCAGCAGCCAAGATGGGGTCAAGAACACTGAAGCTTTCTTT.

The rearrangement links TRBV4-1 to TRBJ2-1; 10 bases are a match to TRBD2. Germline values: CDR1 MGHRA, CDR2 YSYEKL. Losses at the gene ends were 3 bases for V and 8 bases for J; bases not matched to a gene: 19. CDR3 length: 19 residues. For the CDR3, the DNA is TGCGCCAGCAGCCACCCGTGGTCTCCTTCTAGCGGGAGTATGGATGAGCAGTTCTTC. Its protein product is CASSHPWSPSSGSMDEQFF.

The V gene is TRBV28, the J gene TRBJ2-3; weak D call: TRBD2 (5 bases). There are 14 residues in the CDR3. Germline loops: CDR1 MDHEN, CDR2 SYDVKM. V was pared by 3 bases and J by 15 bases, with 22 bases between. The CDR3, as DNA: TGTGCCAGCAGTTTTAGCGCTCGTCACACCTACGGTTATTTT. Translated: CASSFSARHTYGYF.

Comment on this clone: An end of the junction does not agree with germline; a read error may underlie this. V gene TRBV28 combines with J gene TRBJ2-3, with TRBD2 identical over 10 bases. CDR1 is MDHEN, CDR2 SYDVKM, per germline. CDR3 length equals 14 residues. CDR3 DNA sequence: TGTGTCAGCGGGGGGGGTTCTAGCACAGATACGCAGTATTTT. Residues: CVSGGGSSTDTQYF.

This chain's CDR3 is CASSTMDRGTETQYF. Written as DNA, the CDR3 is TGTGCCAGCAGCACAATGGACAGGGGGACGGAGACCCAGTACTTC. The rearrangement uses TRBV11-3 and TRBJ2-5; TRBD1 matches 10 bases. Germline CDR1 and CDR2: SGHNT and YENEEA. The trim removed 5 bases at V and 5 bases at J, leaving 8 bases unmatched. CDR3 length equals 15 residues. Full variable domain (outside the CDR3, taken from reference TRBV11-3 and TRBJ2-5): EAGVVQSPRYKIIEKKQPVAFWCNPISGHNTLYWYLQNLGQGPELLIRYENEEAVDDSQLPKDRFSAERLKGVDSTLKIQPAELGDSAVYLCASSTMDRGTETQYFGPGTRLLVL.

This clone was counted a few times. The rearrangement uses TRBV5-1 and TRBJ1-2; D is unresolved. Per the germline V gene, CDR1 is SGHRS and CDR2 is YFSETQ. Trimming shortened V by 0 bases and J by 5 bases, and 26 bases separated the two germline ends. The CDR3 runs 19 residues. The CDR3 DNA follows: TGCGCCAGCAGCTTGGCCTGGGAGAACGTTCGAGATCGTAGGTATGGCTACACCTTC. Encoded protein: CASSLAWENVRDRRYGYTF. The full variable domain, with the rest looked up from reference TRBV5-1 and TRBJ1-2, is KAGVTQTPRYLIKTRGQQVTLSCSPISGHRSVSWYQQTPGQGLQFLFEYFSETQRNKGNFPGRFSGRQFSNSRSEMNVSTLELGDSALYLCASSLAWENVRDRRYGYTFGSGTRLTVV.

Of note for this clone: Different DNA sequences within this sample yield the same CDR3. The genes are TRBV27 and TRBJ2-3; the D is unclear. Trimming took 8 bases from V and 0 from J, leaving 3 bases between them. The CDR3 runs 11 residues. CDR1 and CDR2 (germline): MNHEY, SMNVEV (reference sequence). The DNA of the CDR3 is TGTGCCAGCGGAAGCACAGATACGCAGTATTTT. Amino acids: CASGSTDTQYF.

V gene TRBV28 combines with J gene TRBJ2-7; the D gene is possibly TRBD1 (6 bases). Per germline, CDR1 MDHEN and CDR2 SYDVKM. CDR3 length equals 14 residues. Trimming removed 7 bases at V and 1 base at J, with 14 bases between. This CDR3 is CASITPGQSYEQYF. The CDR3 DNA reads as TGTGCCAGCATCACGCCTGGACAGTCCTACGAGCAGTACTTC.

The V and J genes are TRBV4-1 and TRBJ2-7; D may be TRBD1 or TRBD2 (5 bases each). V lost 1 base and J lost 0, with 7 bases in between. Germline V gives CDR1 MGHRA, CDR2 YSYEKL. The CDR3 length is 14 residues. The CDR3 bases are TGCGCCAGCAGCCAAGGAGGGACCTCCTACGAGCAGTACTTC. It is translated as CASSQGGTSYEQYF.

This chain uses TRBV7-3 with TRBJ1-1, with D possibly matching TRBD1 (5 bases). CDR3 length equals 13 residues. From germline, CDR1 is SGHTA and CDR2 FQGTGA. The germline V and J ends were trimmed by 3 bases and 1 base, with 6 bases remaining between them. The CDR3 sequence: CASSFGGNTEAFF. In nucleotides, the CDR3 is TGTGCCAGCAGCTTCGGGGGGAACACTGAAGCTTTCTTT.

The chain is built from TRBV6-5 and TRBJ2-7; D may be TRBD2 (5 bases). The CDR3 is 14 residues long. V was cut by 4 bases and J by 6 bases, with 16 bases left in between. Germline assignment: CDR1 MNHEY and CDR2 SVGAGI. The CDR3 sequence is CASSFGSTSGEQYF. The CDR3 DNA reads as TGTGCCAGCAGTTTTGGGAGCACATCGGGCGAGCAGTACTTC.